This T cell receptor beta chain was captured in a study of CD8 T cells in Susac syndrome. An input of about 0.45 to 1 ug of RNA was subjected to reverse transcription using random hexamers. TCRdb called the immunoSEQ multiplex PCR reads again in MiXCR, with one record for every CDR3 protein. The sample includes 300,000 to 350,000 distinct CDR3 sequences, 92% seen only once; the top ten take 0.065%. The CDR3 consists of 15 residues. With 7 bases clipped from V and 4 bases from J, the junction kept 7 bases outside the gene matches. Germline assignment: CDR1 SNHLY and CDR2 FYNNEI. The specimen was CD4+ T cells from PBMCs. The V and J genes are TRBV2 and TRBJ2-2; 9 positions agree with TRBD1. The TCR sequence derives from a human donor with multiple sclerosis. CDR3 nucleotide sequence: TGTGCCAGCACCCTACAGGGGGCCTTCACCGGGGAGCTGTTTTTT. Amino acid sequence: CASTLQGAFTGELFF.